The text below deals with one T cell receptor (beta chain). The data belong to a study of blood T cell repertoires in COVID-19. Across the whole study: Acute and convalescent COVID-19 specimens originated in the United States, Italy and Spain.

Germline V lookup: CDR1 WNHNN, CDR2 SYGVQD (reference sequence). The V end lost 3 bases, the J end lost 7 bases, and 13 bases lay between the germline ends. CDR3 size: 13 residues. Donors were grouped by their self-reported clinical history. In the original analysis: Amplification of reference gene primers was used by the study to estimate nucleated cell counts. Profiling relied on immunoSEQ multiplex PCR, and the TCRdb table lists in-frame clones only, not all of them. V, J and clone size are taken as reported in that table, and D and trimming were inferred from the DNA itself. The table shows 250,000 to 300,000 clones, with roughly 86% occurring only once.

V is TRBV10-1 and J is TRBJ2-7; unclear D gene. The sample taken for sequencing was PBMCs or T cells enriched from blood (not recorded which). The TCR sequence derives from a woman aged 55-70 years who had recovered from COVID-19. The CDR3 protein is CASSDRRSWEQYF. The CDR3 DNA reads TGCGCCAGCAGTGATCGGCGGTCTTGGGAGCAGTACTTC.